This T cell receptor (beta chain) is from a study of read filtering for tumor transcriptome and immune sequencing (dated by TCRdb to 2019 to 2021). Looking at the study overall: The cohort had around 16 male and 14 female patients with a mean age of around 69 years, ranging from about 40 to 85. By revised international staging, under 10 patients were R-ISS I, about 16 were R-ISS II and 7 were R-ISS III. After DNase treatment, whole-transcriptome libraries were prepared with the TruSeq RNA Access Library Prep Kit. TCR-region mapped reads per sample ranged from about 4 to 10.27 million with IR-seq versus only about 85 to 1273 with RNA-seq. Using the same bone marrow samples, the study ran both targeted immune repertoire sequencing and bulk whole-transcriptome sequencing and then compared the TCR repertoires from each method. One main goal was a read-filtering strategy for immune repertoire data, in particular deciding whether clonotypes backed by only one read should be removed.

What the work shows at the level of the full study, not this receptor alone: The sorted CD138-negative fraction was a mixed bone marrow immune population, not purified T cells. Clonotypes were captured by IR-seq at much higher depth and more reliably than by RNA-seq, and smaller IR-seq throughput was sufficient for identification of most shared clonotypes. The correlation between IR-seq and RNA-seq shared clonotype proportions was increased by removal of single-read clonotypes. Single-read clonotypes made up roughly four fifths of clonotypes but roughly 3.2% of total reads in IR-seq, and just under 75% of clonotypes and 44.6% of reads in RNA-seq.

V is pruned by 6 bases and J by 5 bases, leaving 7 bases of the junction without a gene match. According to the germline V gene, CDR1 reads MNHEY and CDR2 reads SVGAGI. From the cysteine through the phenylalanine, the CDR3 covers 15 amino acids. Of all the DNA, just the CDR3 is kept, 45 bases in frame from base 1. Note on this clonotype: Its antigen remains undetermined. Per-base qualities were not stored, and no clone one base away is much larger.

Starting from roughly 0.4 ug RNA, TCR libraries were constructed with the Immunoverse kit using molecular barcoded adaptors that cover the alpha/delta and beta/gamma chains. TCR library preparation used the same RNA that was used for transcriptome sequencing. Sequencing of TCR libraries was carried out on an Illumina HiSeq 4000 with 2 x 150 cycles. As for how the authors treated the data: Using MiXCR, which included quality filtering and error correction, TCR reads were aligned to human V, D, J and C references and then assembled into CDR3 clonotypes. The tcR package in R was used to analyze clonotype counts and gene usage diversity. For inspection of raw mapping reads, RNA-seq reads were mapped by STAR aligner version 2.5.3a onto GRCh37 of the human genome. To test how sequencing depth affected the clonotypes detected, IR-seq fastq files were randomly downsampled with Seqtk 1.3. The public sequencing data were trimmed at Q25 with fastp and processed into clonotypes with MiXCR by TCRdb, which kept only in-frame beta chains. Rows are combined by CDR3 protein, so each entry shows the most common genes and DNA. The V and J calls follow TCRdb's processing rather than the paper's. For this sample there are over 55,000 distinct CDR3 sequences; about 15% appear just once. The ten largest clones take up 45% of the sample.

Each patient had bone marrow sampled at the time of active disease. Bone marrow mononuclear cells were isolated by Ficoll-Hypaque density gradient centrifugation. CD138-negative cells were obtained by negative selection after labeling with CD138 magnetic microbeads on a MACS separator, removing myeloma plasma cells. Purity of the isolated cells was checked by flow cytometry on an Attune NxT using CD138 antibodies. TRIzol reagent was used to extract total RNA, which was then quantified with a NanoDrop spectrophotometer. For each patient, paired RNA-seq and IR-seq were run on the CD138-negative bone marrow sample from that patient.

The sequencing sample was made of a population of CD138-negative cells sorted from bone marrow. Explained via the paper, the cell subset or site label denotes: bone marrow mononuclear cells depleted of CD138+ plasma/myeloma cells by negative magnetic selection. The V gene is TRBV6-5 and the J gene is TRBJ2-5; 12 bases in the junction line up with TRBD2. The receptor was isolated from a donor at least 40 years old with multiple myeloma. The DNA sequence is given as TGTGCCAGCAGGACTAGCGGGAGAGGAGGGGAGACCCAGTACTTC. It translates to CASRTSGRGGETQYF.